This T cell receptor beta chain was observed in a study of shared clonotypes between healthy human individuals. Study-level information: Per donor, CD8 memory used one plate, CD8 naive used two, CD4 memory used three and CD4 naive used three.

Only in-frame clones appear in the TCRdb table, and some are missing; sequencing was by immunoSEQ multiplex PCR. The sample lists 950,000 to 1,300,000 clones, around 74% occurring once. Germline CDR1 reads LGHNA; CDR2 reads YNFKEQ. This CDR3 region has 15 residues. Trimming left V 6 bases short and J 0 bases short, with 12 bases between. There were no recent acute infections or vaccinations among the donors, who were healthy HIV-negative adults. There were only Caucasian adults among the donors, and all lived in Nashville, Tennessee. Sequenced: memory CD4+ T cells sorted from blood. As for subset: CD45RA-negative fraction. The TCR sequence derives from a man in his late teens or twenties in good health. This chain joins TRBV4-2 and TRBJ1-3; D call uncertain. The CDR3 nucleotides read TGTGCCAGCAGTGCCAAGGACCGCTCTGGAAACACCATATATTTT. Its translation is CASSAKDRSGNTIYF.